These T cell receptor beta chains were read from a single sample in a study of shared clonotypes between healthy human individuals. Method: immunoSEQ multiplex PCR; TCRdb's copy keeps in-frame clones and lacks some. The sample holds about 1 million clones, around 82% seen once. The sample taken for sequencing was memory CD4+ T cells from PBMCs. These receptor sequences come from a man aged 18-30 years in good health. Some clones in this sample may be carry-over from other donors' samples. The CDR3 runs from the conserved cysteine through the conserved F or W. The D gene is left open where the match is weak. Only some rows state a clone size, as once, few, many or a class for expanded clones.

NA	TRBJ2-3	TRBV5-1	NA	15	TGCGCCAGCATATGGAATCCGGGCAGCACAGATACGCAGTATTTT	CASIWNPGSTDTQYF
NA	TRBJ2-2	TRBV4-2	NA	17	TGTGCCAGCAGCCAAGGCCACCAGCCCGAGAACACCGGGGAGCTGTTTTTT	CASSQGHQPENTGELFF
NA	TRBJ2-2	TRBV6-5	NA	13	TGTGCCAGCAGTCGCGAGGTCACCGGGGAGCTGTTTTTT	CASSREVTGELFF
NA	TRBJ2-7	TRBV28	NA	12	TGTGCCAGCAGTCCTAGGGTGTACGAGCAGTACTTC	CASSPRVYEQYF
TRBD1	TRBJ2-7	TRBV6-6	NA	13	TGTGCCAGCAGCCAGGGGGCAAAGTACGAGCAGTACTTC	CASSQGAKYEQYF
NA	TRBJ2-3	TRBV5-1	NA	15	TGCGCCAGCAGCTTGGGTGGCCTCTTCCCAGATACGCAGTATTTT	CASSLGGLFPDTQYF
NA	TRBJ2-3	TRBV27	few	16	TGTGCCAGCAGTTTCGGGGCAGGGCCTAGCACAGATACGCAGTATTTT	CASSFGAGPSTDTQYF
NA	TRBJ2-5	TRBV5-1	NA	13	TGCGCCAGCTGCGGACAGAACCAAGAGACCCAGTACTTC	CASCGQNQETQYF
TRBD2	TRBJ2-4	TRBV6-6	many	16	TGTGCCAGCAGTTACTTGCGGCGGGAGGGCCAGAACATTCAGTACTTC	CASSYLRREGQNIQYF
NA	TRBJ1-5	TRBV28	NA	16	TGTGCCAGCAGTCCTCTTGACATCCTCTTGTATGAGCCCCAGCATTTT	CASSPLDILLYEPQHF
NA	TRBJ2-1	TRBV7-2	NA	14	TGTGCCAGCAGCCCCGAGTGGAGGAACAATGAGCAGTTCTTC	CASSPEWRNNEQFF
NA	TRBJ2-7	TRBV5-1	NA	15	TGCGCCAGCAGCTTGGGACTTCCGATCATCTACGAGCAGTACTTC	CASSLGLPIIYEQYF
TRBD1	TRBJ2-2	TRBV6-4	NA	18	TGTGCCAGCAGCCATTCCCCAACCGGGACAGGGATCACCGGGGAGCTGTTTTTT	CASSHSPTGTGITGELFF
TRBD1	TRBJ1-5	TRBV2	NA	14	TGTGCCAGCAGCGGGTTAGACAGGGGCCAGCCCCAGCATTTT	CASSGLDRGQPQHF
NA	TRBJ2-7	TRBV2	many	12	TGTGCCAGCAGGTGGGACATTCACGAGCAGTACTTC	CASRWDIHEQYF
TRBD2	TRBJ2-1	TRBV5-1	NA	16	TGCGCCAGCAGCTTGGCCGAGACTAGCTATTCGGATGAGCAGTTCTTC	CASSLAETSYSDEQFF
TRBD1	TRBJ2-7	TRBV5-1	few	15	TGCGCCAGCAGCGATCCGGCGACAGGGCTCGACGAGCAGTACTTC	CASSDPATGLDEQYF
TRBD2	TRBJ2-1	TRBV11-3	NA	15	TGTGCCAGCAGCTTACTAGCGGGAGGTCTTGCTGAGCAGTTCTTC	CASSLLAGGLAEQFF
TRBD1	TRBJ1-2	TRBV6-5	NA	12	TGTGCCAGCCGGGACAGGGCCTATGGCTACACCTTC	CASRDRAYGYTF
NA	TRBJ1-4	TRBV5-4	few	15	TGTGCCAGCAGCTCGGCCGCCAGGGAGGGTGAAAAACTGTTTTTT	CASSSAAREGEKLFF
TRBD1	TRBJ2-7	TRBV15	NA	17	TGTGCCACCAGCAGAAATAGCGGGACAGGGGTCGTTGGAGAGCAGTACTTC	CATSRNSGTGVVGEQYF
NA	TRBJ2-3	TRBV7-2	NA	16	TGTGCCAGCAGCCCGCCGGGCGGAGTTAGCACAGATACGCAGTATTTT	CASSPPGGVSTDTQYF
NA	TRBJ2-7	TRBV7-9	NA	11	TGTGCCAGCAGCTTATCGAGGGAGCAGTACTTC	CASSLSREQYF
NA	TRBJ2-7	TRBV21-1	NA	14	TGTGCCAGCAGATGGTCGGCTGGATCCTACGAGCAGTACTTC	CASRWSAGSYEQYF